Below, 9 T cell receptor beta chains from the same sample are listed, as sequenced in a study of early T cells in non-severe SARS-CoV-2 infection. MiXCR, run by TCRdb on the 5' RACE reads, gives a single entry per CDR3 protein. The sample includes roughly 46,000 distinct CDR3 sequences, about 7% of them seen just once. The material sequenced was whole blood. The receptors originated from an adult who was a healthcare worker with PCR-confirmed SARS-CoV-2 infection or an uninfected control (not recorded which).

This clonotype was picked up many times. The junction departs from germline at one end; a sequencing error may be responsible. V is TRBV7-9 and J is TRBJ2-7, with D unresolved. Germline values: CDR1 SEHNR, CDR2 FQNEAQ (reference sequence). CDR3 length equals 12 residues. DNA for the CDR3: TGTGCCAGCAGCTTAGTGAGTCTAGAGCCCGTTTTC. Translated, it gives CASSLVSLEPVF.

This clonotype was counted many times. This rearrangement joins TRBV5-7 to TRBJ2-5, with 7 bases that match TRBD1. TRBV5-7 counts as an open reading frame of uncertain function. V shed 4 bases and J 2 bases; nucleotides not matched to a gene: 8. The CDR3 runs 15 residues. DNA for the CDR3: TGTGCCAGCAGCCCCCCCACAGGGGATCAAGAGACCCAGTACTTC. Amino acids: CASSPPTGDQETQYF.

This clonotype was detected many times. V usage is TRBV5-6 and J usage is TRBJ2-2; 7 bases match TRBD1. The CDR3 covers 16 residues. Per germline, CDR1 SGHDT and CDR2 YYEEEE. Trimming at V came to 0 bases and at J to 4 bases, leaving 6 bases not matched to a gene. The CDR3 here is CASSLDPRGTTGELFF. Here the CDR3 DNA reads TGTGCCAGCAGCTTGGATCCCAGGGGGACCACCGGGGAGCTGTTTTTT. Looking up the rest from reference TRBV5-6 and TRBJ2-2 gives the full variable domain: DAGVTQSPTHLIKTRGQQVTLRCSPKSGHDTVSWYQQALGQGPQFIFQYYEEEERQRGNFPDRFSGHQFPNYSSELNVNALLLGDSALYLCASSLDPRGTTGELFFGEGSRLTVL.

The sample holds one count of this clonotype. The chain recombines TRBV12-3 or TRBV12-4 with TRBJ1-6; D is uncertain. The CDR3 has 14 amino acids. Between the trimmed V and J ends, which lost 1 base and 10 bases, there was a span of 11 bases. The DNA for the CDR3 is TGTGCCAGCAGTTTAGGGACTCTAGAGTCACCCCTCCACTTT. Its translation is CASSLGTLESPLHF.

This clonotype was detected ten times or more. The chain employs TRBV7-2 and TRBJ2-3; D not resolved. Germline CDR1 SGHTA, CDR2 FQGNSA. The CDR3 loop spans 14 amino acids. Trimming removed 5 bases from V and 1 base from J, with 10 bases in between. Here the CDR3 reads CASSPDLGTDTQYF. The CDR3 region has the DNA TGTGCCAGCAGCCCTGATTTGGGCACAGATACGCAGTATTTT.

In its sample, this clonotype was seen a few times. V gene TRBV4-3 combines with J gene TRBJ2-7; D is undetermined. The CDR3 totals 15 residues. Germline V gene lookup returns CDR1 LGHNA and CDR2 YSLEER. Deletions cut 1 base from V and 1 base from J, with 11 bases between. In nucleotides, the CDR3 is TGCGCCAGCAGCCAAGCGCCCCAGGCATCCTACGAGCAGTACTTC. Protein sequence: CASSQAPQASYEQYF.

In this sample, this clonotype turned up many times. The chain employs TRBV20-1 and TRBJ2-7; a weak D match, TRBD2 (6 bases). In germline, CDR1 is DFQATT, CDR2 SNEGSKA (reference sequence). The V end lost 6 bases, the J end lost 0 bases, and 15 bases lay between the germline ends. The CDR3 runs 14 residues. CDR3 nucleotides: TGCAGTGCCCTATTAGGCGGGAACTCCTACGAGCAGTACTTC. It yields the protein CSALLGGNSYEQYF.

In DNA form, the CDR3 reads TGCGCCAGCAGCTTAGGCCACGGGTACGAGCAGTACTTC. Its translation: CASSLGHGYEQYF. The V gene is TRBV5-1, the J gene TRBJ2-7; D unresolved. This CDR3 region has 13 residues. CDR1 is SGHRS and CDR2 is YFSETQ in the germline V gene. V lost 2 bases and J lost 4, with 10 bases in between.

This clonotype was seen many times. V is TRBV5-1 and J is TRBJ2-5; the match to TRBD2 covers 7 bases. The V gene's germline CDR1 is SGHRS and CDR2 YFSETQ. Unmatched junction bases numbered 5, after V lost 3 bases and J lost 3 bases. The CDR3 is 14 residues long. Here the CDR3 reads CASSWRGGEETQYF. In nucleotides, the CDR3 is TGCGCCAGCAGCTGGCGTGGGGGGGAAGAGACCCAGTACTTC.